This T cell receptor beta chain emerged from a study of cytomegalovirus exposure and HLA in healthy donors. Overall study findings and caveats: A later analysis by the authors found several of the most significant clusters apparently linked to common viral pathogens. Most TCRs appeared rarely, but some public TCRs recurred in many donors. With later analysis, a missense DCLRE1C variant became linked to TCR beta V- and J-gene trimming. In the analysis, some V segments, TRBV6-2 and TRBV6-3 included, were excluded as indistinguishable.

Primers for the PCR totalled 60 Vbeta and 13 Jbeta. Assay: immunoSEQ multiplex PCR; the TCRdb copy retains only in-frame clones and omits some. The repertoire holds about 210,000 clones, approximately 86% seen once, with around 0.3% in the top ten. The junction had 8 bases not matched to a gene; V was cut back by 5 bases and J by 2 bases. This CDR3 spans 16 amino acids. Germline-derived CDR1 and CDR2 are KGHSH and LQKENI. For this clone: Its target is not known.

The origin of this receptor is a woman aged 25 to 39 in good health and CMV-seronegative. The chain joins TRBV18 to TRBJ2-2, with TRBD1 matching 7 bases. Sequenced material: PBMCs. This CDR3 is CASSAQGQTNTGELFF. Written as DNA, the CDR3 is TGTGCCAGCTCAGCACAGGGACAGACAAACACCGGGGAGCTGTTTTTT.